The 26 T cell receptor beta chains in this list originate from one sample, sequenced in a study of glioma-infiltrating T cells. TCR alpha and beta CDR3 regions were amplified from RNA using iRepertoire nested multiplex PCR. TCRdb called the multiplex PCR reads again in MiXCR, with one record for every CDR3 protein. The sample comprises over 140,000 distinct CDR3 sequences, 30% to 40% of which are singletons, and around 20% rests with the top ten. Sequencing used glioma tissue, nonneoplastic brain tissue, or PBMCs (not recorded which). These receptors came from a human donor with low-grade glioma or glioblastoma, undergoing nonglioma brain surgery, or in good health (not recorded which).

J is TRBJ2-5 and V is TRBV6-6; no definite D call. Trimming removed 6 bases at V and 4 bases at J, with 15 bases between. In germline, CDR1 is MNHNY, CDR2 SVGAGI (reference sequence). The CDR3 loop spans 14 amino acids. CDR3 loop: CASSLLGDGETQYF. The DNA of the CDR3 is TGTGCCAGCAGCTTATTGGGCGATGGAGAGACCCAGTACTTC.

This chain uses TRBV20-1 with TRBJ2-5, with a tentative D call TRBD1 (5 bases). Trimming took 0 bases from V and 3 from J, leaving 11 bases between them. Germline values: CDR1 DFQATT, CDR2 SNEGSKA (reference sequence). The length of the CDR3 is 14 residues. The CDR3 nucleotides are TGCAGTGCTAGAGATGCCAGGGTCGAAGAGACCCAGTACTTC. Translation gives CSARDARVEETQYF.

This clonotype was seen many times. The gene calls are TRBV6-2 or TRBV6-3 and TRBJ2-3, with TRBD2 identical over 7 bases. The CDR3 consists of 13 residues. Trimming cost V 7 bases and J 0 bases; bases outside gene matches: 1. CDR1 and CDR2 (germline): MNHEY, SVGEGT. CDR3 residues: CASTSGSTDTQYF. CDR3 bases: TGTGCCAGCACTAGCGGAAGCACAGATACGCAGTATTTT.

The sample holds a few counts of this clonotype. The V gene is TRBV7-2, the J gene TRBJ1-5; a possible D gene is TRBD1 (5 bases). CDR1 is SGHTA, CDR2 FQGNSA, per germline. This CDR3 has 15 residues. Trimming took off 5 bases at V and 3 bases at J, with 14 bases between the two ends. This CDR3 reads CASSVIRGANQPQHF. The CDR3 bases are TGTGCCAGCAGCGTAATAAGAGGGGCCAATCAGCCCCAGCATTTT.

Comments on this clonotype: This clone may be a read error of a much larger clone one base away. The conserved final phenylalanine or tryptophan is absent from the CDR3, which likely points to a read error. CDR3 sequence reads: CSAAGPPGNTIYS. The CDR3, as DNA: TGCAGTGCCGCTGGCCCCCCTGGAAACACCATATATTCT. V and J are TRBV20-1 and TRBJ1-3; D remains ambiguous. Per germline, CDR1 DFQATT and CDR2 SNEGSKA (reference sequence). The ends were cut back, 6 bases at V and 2 bases at J, with 11 bases in the middle. This CDR3 comprises 13 residues.

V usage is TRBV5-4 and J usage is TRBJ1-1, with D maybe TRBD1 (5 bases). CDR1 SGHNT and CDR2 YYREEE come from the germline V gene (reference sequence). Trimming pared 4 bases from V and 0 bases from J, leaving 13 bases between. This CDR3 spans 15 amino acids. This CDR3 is CASSGIEGMNTEAFF. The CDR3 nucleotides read TGTGCCAGCAGCGGAATTGAGGGGATGAACACTGAAGCTTTCTTT.

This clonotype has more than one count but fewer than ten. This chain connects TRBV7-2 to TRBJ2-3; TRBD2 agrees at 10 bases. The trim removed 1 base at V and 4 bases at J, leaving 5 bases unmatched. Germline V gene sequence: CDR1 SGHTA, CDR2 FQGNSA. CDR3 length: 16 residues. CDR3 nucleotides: TGTGCCAGCAGCTTAGGAGCGGGAGGGATTGCAGATACGCAGTATTTT. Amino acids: CASSLGAGGIADTQYF.

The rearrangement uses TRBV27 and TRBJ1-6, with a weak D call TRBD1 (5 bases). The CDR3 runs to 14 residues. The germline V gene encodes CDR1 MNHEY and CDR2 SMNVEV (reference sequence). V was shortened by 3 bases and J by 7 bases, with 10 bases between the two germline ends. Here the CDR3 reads CASSLRQWNSPLHF. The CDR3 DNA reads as TGTGCCAGCAGTTTGAGACAGTGGAATTCACCCCTCCACTTT.

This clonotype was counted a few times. CDR3 DNA: TGTGCCAGCAGCTTAGCTCCGGGACAGAAGAACACCGGGGAGCTGTTTTTT. Amino acids: CASSLAPGQKNTGELFF. The V call is TRBV7-9, the J call TRBJ2-2; 7 bases align to TRBD1. CDR1 and CDR2 (germline): SEHNR, FQNEAQ (reference sequence). V shed 0 bases and J 1 base; nucleotides not matched to a gene: 5. This CDR3 comprises 17 residues.

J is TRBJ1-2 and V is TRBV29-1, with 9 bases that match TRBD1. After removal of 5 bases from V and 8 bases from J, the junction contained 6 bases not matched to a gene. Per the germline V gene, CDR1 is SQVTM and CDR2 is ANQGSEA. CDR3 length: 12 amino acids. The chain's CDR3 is CSVRDRAGGYTF. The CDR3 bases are TGCAGCGTTAGGGACAGGGCAGGAGGCTACACCTTC.

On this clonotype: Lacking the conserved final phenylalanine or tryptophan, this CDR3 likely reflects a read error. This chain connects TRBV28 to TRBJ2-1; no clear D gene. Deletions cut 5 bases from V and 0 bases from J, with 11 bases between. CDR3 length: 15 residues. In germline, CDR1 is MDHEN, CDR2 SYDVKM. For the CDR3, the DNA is TGTGCCAGCAGTACCCAAAGTCCCTCCTACAATGAGCAGTTCCTC. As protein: CASSTQSPSYNEQFL.

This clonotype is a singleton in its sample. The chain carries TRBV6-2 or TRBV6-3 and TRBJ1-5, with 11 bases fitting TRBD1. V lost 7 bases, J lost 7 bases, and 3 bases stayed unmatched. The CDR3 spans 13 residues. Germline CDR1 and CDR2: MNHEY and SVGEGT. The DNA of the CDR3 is TGTGCCAGCACCGGGACAGGGGGACAGCCCCAGCATTTT. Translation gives CASTGTGGQPQHF.

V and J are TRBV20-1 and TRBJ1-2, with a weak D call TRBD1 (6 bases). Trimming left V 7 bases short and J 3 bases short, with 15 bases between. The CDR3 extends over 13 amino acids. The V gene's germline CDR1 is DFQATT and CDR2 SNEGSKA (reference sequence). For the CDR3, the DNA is TGCAGTGGACAGGAAAGACGATACTATGGCTACACCTTC. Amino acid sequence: CSGQERRYYGYTF.

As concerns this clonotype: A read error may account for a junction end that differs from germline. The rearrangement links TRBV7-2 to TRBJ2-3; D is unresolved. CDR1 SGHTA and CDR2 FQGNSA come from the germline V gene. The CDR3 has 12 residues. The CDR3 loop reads CARSLGSDTQYF. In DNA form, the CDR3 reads TGTGCCCGCAGCTTAGGGTCAGACACGCAGTATTTT.

CDR3 region: CASSPSGASNQPQHF. CDR3 coding DNA: TGTGCCAGCAGCCCGTCGGGGGCGAGCAATCAGCCCCAGCATTTT. The chain uses TRBV7-2 and TRBJ1-5; a weak D match, TRBD1 (6 bases). V lost 5 bases and J 1 base, leaving 12 bases between the germline ends. Per germline, CDR1 SGHTA and CDR2 FQGNSA. The CDR3 covers 15 residues.

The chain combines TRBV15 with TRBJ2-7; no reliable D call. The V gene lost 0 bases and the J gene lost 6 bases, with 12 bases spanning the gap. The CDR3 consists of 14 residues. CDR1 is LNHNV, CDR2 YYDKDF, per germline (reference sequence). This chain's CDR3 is CATSRDLYRSEQYF. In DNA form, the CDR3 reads TGTGCCACCAGCAGAGATCTGTACCGGTCCGAGCAGTACTTC.

CDR3 amino acids: CARDSPPQPQHF. In DNA form, the CDR3 reads TGTGCCAGGGACAGTCCCCCTCAGCCCCAGCATTTT. The V call is TRBV19, the J call TRBJ1-5, with D perhaps TRBD1 (6 bases). Germline CDR1 reads LNHDA; CDR2 reads SQIVND (reference sequence). The CDR3 runs 12 residues. The V gene lost 9 bases and the J gene lost 6 bases, with 12 bases spanning the gap.

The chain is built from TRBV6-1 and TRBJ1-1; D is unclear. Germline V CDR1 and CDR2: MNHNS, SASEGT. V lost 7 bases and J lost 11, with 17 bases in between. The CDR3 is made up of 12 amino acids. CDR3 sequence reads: CASTSGRQRAFF. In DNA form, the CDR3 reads TGTGCCAGCACTTCAGGTCGTCAAAGGGCTTTCTTT.

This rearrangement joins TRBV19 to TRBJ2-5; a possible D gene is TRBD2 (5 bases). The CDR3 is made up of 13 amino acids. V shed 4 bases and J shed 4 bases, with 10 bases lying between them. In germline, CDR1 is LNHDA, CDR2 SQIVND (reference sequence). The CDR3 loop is CASSTGVRETQYF. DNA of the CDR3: TGTGCCAGTAGTACCGGGGTTCGAGAGACCCAGTACTTC.

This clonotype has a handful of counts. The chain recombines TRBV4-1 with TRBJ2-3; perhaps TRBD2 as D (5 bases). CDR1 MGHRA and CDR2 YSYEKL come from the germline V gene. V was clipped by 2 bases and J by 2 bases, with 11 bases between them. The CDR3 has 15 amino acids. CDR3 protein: CASSQSWTLTDTQYF. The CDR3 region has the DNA TGCGCCAGCAGCCAAAGTTGGACTCTCACAGATACGCAGTATTTT.

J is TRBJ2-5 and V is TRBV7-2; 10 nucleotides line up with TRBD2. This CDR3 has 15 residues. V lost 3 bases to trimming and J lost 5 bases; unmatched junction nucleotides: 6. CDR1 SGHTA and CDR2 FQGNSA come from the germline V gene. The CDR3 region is CASSLLAGVRETQYF. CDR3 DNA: TGTGCCAGCAGCTTGCTAGCGGGAGTCAGGGAGACCCAGTACTTC.

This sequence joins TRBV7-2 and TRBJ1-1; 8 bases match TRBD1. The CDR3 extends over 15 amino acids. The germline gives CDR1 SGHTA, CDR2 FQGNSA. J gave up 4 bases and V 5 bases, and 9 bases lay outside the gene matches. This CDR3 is CASSQHEDRATEAFF. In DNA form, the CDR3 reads TGTGCCAGCAGCCAACATGAGGACAGGGCCACTGAAGCTTTCTTT.

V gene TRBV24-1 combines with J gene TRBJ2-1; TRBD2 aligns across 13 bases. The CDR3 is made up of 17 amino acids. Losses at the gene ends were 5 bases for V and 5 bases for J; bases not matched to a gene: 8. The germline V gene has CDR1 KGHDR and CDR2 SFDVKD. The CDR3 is CATSGLRLAGGDNEQFF. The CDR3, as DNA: TGTGCCACCAGTGGCTTGAGACTAGCGGGGGGAGACAATGAGCAGTTCTTC.

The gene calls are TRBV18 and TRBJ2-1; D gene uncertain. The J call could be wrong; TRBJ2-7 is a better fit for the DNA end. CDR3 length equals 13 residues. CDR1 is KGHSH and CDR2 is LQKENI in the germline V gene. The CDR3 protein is CASSMTSQPEQYF. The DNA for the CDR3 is TGTGCCAGCTCAATGACGTCCCAACCCGAGCAGTACTTC.

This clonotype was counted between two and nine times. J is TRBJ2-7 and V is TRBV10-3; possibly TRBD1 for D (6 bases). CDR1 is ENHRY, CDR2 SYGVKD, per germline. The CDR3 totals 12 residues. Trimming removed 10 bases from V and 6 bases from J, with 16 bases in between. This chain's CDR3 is CATSDSLGEQYF. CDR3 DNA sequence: TGTGCCACCTCGGACAGTCTTGGCGAGCAGTACTTC.

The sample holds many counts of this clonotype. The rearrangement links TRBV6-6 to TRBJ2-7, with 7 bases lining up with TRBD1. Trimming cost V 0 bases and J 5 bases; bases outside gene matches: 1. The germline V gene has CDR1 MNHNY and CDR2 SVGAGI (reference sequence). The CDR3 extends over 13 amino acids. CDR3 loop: CASSYSRGHEQYF. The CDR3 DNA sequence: TGTGCCAGCAGTTACTCGAGGGGGCACGAGCAGTACTTC.